These 4 T cell receptor beta chains originate from one sample sequenced in a study of T-cell reconstitution after alpha-beta-depleted transplantation in children. Unique molecular identifiers were used to barcode this TCRbeta library. Using its own MiXCR run on the PCR reads, TCRdb lists one record per CDR3 protein. This sample yields over 45,000 distinct CDR3 sequences, of which about 9% are seen a single time; 25% to 30% belongs to the top ten. Sample: PBMCs, mostly from graft donor cells, taken 60 days after TCRalphabeta/CD19-depleted stem cell transplant. The receptor source for this set is a male patient aged 2 to 10 who had a stem cell transplant for chronic granulomatous disease, so the T cells may come from the graft donor.

This clonotype was counted many times. This sequence joins TRBV20-1 and TRBJ2-1; tentatively, D is TRBD2 (6 bases). Germline CDR1 reads DFQATT; CDR2 reads SNEGSKA (reference sequence). The CDR3 is 13 amino acids. Trimming left V 1 base short and J 3 bases short, with 7 bases between. The chain's CDR3 is CSARGLGYNEQFF. The CDR3 DNA follows: TGCAGTGCTAGAGGACTAGGCTACAATGAGCAGTTCTTC.

The chain couples TRBV6-2 or TRBV6-3 to TRBJ2-7; 9 bases agree with TRBD2. The CDR3 is 16 amino acids. J was trimmed by 5 bases and V by 4 bases; bases with no gene match: 12. Germline assignment: CDR1 MNHEY and CDR2 SVGEGT. CDR3: CASSSYRGRGSDEQYF. The CDR3 DNA sequence: TGTGCCAGCAGTTCGTATCGCGGGAGGGGCTCGGACGAGCAGTACTTC.

With respect to this clonotype: It may be a read error: a sequence one base away is much more abundant. This CDR3 reads CASSQHFRNEQYF. The CDR3 coding sequence is TGTGCCAGCAGCCAACACTTCAGGAACGAGCAGTACTTC. The chain combines TRBV4-2 with TRBJ2-7; D ambiguous. The V and J ends lost 2 bases and 5 bases respectively, with 10 bases between them. The CDR3 is 13 amino acids. Germline CDR1 reads LGHNA; CDR2 reads YNFKEQ.

CDR3 DNA sequence: TGTGCCAGCAGTGGCTCCGGGACAGGGATGAAAGAGACCCAGTACTTC. Translation: CASSGSGTGMKETQYF. V and J are TRBV6-1 and TRBJ2-5, with 9 bases fitting TRBD1. The CDR3 consists of 16 residues. With 4 bases clipped from V and 3 bases from J, the junction kept 9 bases outside the gene matches. Germline V gene sequence: CDR1 MNHNS, CDR2 SASEGT.